This note documents a single T cell receptor beta chain sequence. Its cognate antigen is unknown. The sample originates from a study of cytomegalovirus exposure and HLA in healthy donors. Study-level findings and limits: In a later analysis, around 18,000 TCR beta sequences were associated with HLA alleles at 0.05 false discovery rate.

The CDR3 length is 13 residues. CDR1 and CDR2 from the germline V gene are MNHEY and SMNVEV (reference sequence). V shed 2 bases and J shed 4 bases, with 8 bases lying between them. The PCR made use of 60 Vbeta and 13 Jbeta primers. TCRdb keeps only in-frame clones here, not all; method: immunoSEQ multiplex PCR. In the table there are roughly 120,000 clones, roughly 80% of which are singletons. The source of this sequence is a male donor in good health and CMV-seropositive. Sequenced material: PBMCs. The chain links TRBV27 to TRBJ1-1; D possibly corresponds to TRBD1 (5 bases). The CDR3 sequence is CASSLLGLTEAFF. In DNA form, the CDR3 reads TGTGCCAGCAGTTTACTGGGGCTCACTGAAGCTTTCTTT.